The present T cell receptor beta chain was sequenced within a study of cytomegalovirus exposure and HLA in healthy donors. The CDR3 has 14 amino acids. V gave up 0 bases and J gave up 3 bases, with 9 bases separating them. Germline values: CDR1 SGDLS, CDR2 YYNGEE. Details on this clone: Its specificity is not known.

The primer mix had 60 Vbeta and 13 Jbeta primers. TCRdb's copy holds only in-frame clones and misses some; the assay was immunoSEQ multiplex PCR. The sample carries over 150,000 clones, roughly four fifths recorded once. Participants comprised healthy donors of bone marrow. Study results and caveats: Exclusion as indistinguishable affected some V segments, including TRBV6-2 and TRBV6-3. According to a later analysis, most TCR beta chains associated with CMV appeared HLA-restricted. Donor immune exposure was known only as CMV serostatus.

This chain links TRBV9 with TRBJ1-1; D is uncertain. Sequencing used PBMCs. The sequence was obtained from a boy younger than 10 in good health and CMV-seronegative. The CDR3, as DNA: TGTGCCAGCAGCGTAGGTGGGAGTGACACTGAAGCTTTCTTT. The encoded protein is CASSVGGSDTEAFF.